These 18 T cell receptor beta chains were sequenced from one sample in a study of T cells in Graves' hyperthyroidism and ophthalmopathy. Using RNA transcripts as the source, TCR beta CDR3 regions were amplified. HTBI primers were the set used in a first-round RT-PCR of the TCR CDR3. Each CDR3 protein is one row after TCRdb ran MiXCR on the multiplex PCR reads. Seen here are under 350,000 distinct CDR3 sequences, 21% observed once, and the top ten hold around 45%. Sequenced material: blood. Receptors were obtained from a woman in her fifties or sixties with Graves' hyperthyroidism.

V usage is TRBV28 and J usage is TRBJ1-6; D call uncertain. V gave up 5 bases and J gave up 0 bases, with 20 bases separating them. Germline-derived CDR1 and CDR2 are MDHEN and SYDVKM. The CDR3 has 19 amino acids. The CDR3 reads CASSPRRAGRSSYNSPLHF. The CDR3 nucleotides are TGTGCCAGCAGTCCTAGGCGCGCTGGACGTAGCTCCTATAATTCACCCCTCCACTTT.

The chain is built from TRBV28 and TRBJ2-1, with 12 bases that match TRBD2. Germline CDR1 reads MDHEN; CDR2 reads SYDVKM. V shed 2 bases and J 4 bases; nucleotides not matched to a gene: 12. The CDR3 contains 19 residues. The chain's CDR3 is CASSLRATSGGPEYNEQFF. The CDR3, as DNA: TGTGCCAGCAGTTTAAGAGCGACTAGCGGGGGCCCGGAGTACAATGAGCAGTTCTTC.

The chain has TRBV9 and TRBJ1-3; TRBD1 matches 8 bases. CDR3 length equals 20 residues. Germline V lookup: CDR1 SGDLS, CDR2 YYNGEE. Trimming cost V 1 base and J 0 bases; bases outside gene matches: 15. CDR3 sequence (DNA): TGTGCCAGCAGCGTATCCCACGGGATTGGGACAGGTCGCTCTGGAAACACCATATATTTT. Its translation: CASSVSHGIGTGRSGNTIYF.

This clonotype was recorded a few times. The V gene is TRBV19, the J gene TRBJ2-1, with TRBD2 identical over 9 bases. The germline V gene has CDR1 LNHDA and CDR2 SQIVND (reference sequence). J lost 9 bases, V lost 3 bases, and 6 bases had no gene match. The CDR3 sequence is 14 residues long. This CDR3 reads CASSMAGGPSEQFF. CDR3 coding DNA: TGTGCCAGTAGTATGGCGGGGGGGCCGAGTGAGCAGTTCTTC.

This clonotype was seen repeatedly, ten times or more. The chain employs TRBV7-3 and TRBJ2-3; D is ambiguous. This CDR3 has 15 residues. CDR1 is SGHTA, CDR2 FQGTGA, per germline. V lost 0 bases and J lost 2, with 9 bases in between. CDR3 DNA: TGTGCCAGCAGCTTAACGCGTAGAGCCACAGATACGCAGTATTTT. Amino acids: CASSLTRRATDTQYF.

This clonotype was observed many times. V usage is TRBV7-3 and J usage is TRBJ1-1; possible D gene TRBD1, 6 bases. The CDR3 has 14 amino acids. V was clipped by 5 bases and J by 9 bases, with 19 bases between them. Germline V gene data show CDR1 as SGHTA and CDR2 as FQGTGA. CDR3 region: CASSPGVLGAKAFF. The CDR3 DNA follows: TGTGCCAGCAGCCCAGGGGTATTGGGGGCGAAAGCTTTCTTT.

The chain joins TRBV20-1 to TRBJ2-1; 13 positions match TRBD2. The CDR3 is 17 residues long. Germline values: CDR1 DFQATT, CDR2 SNEGSKA (reference sequence). V lost 4 bases to trimming and J lost 2 bases; unmatched junction nucleotides: 8. The CDR3 coding sequence is TGCAGTGCTACCGGACTAGCGGGAGTTGTGACCTACAATGAGCAGTTCTTC. This gives the protein CSATGLAGVVTYNEQFF.

J is TRBJ2-6 and V is TRBV5-1; 9 bases map to TRBD1. Germline lookup yields CDR1 SGHRS and CDR2 YFSETQ. Losses at the gene ends were 6 bases for V and 4 bases for J; bases not matched to a gene: 5. The CDR3 extends over 15 amino acids. This chain's CDR3 is CASTTGGAGANVLTF. The CDR3 DNA reads TGCGCCAGCACCACAGGGGGCGCGGGGGCCAACGTCCTGACTTTC.

This clonotype was seen repeatedly, ten times or more. This sequence joins TRBV15 and TRBJ2-5; 9 nucleotides line up with TRBD2. The length of the CDR3 is 15 residues. Germline CDR1 LNHNV, CDR2 YYDKDF (reference sequence). The V and J ends lost 0 bases and 5 bases, in that order; junction bases with no gene match: 4. The CDR3 DNA follows: TGTGCCACCAGCAGAGAAAGCACTAGCGGGGAGACCCAGTACTTC. This gives the protein CATSRESTSGETQYF.

The chain uses TRBV28 and TRBJ1-6; D may be TRBD1 (6 bases). The CDR3 covers 15 residues. Germline CDR1 reads MDHEN; CDR2 reads SYDVKM. V shed 5 bases and J shed 9 bases, with 17 bases lying between them. For the CDR3, the DNA is TGTGCCAGCAGTCCGTGGTCCCCACAGGGTTCACCCCTCCACTTT. Protein: CASSPWSPQGSPLHF.

The chain carries TRBV10-1 and TRBJ2-1, with 9 bases lining up with TRBD2. The ends lost 3 bases at V and 8 bases at J; junction bases unmatched: 8. Germline CDR1 is WNHNN and CDR2 is SYGVQD (reference sequence). CDR3 length: 15 residues. The CDR3 region is CASSDRGRAKYEQFF. CDR3 DNA: TGCGCCAGCAGTGATCGCGGGAGGGCCAAATATGAGCAGTTCTTC.

In its sample, this clonotype was seen many times. The chain links TRBV18 to TRBJ2-5; TRBD2 matches at 7 bases. The trim removed 0 bases at V and 5 bases at J, leaving 0 bases unmatched. Looked up from germline, CDR1 is KGHSH and CDR2 is LQKENI. The CDR3 has 13 residues. The CDR3 loop is CASSPPAGETQYF. In DNA, the CDR3 is TGTGCCAGCTCACCACCAGCGGGGGAGACCCAGTACTTC.

V is TRBV3-1 and J is TRBJ1-5, with TRBD1 identical over 9 bases. The CDR3 runs to 16 residues. Looked up from germline, CDR1 is LGHDT and CDR2 is YNNKEL (reference sequence). The ends lost 4 bases at V and 1 base at J; junction bases unmatched: 5. Here the CDR3 reads CASSPTGGSSNQPQHF. In nucleotides, the CDR3 is TGTGCCAGCAGCCCTACAGGGGGCAGCAGCAATCAGCCCCAGCATTTT.

This clonotype was detected ten times or more. The rearrangement joins TRBV28 to TRBJ2-5, with 7 bases fitting TRBD1. V lost 2 bases, J lost 4 bases, and 7 bases stayed unmatched. The germline gives CDR1 MDHEN, CDR2 SYDVKM. The CDR3 covers 15 residues. CDR3 sequence reads: CASSLPTGLVETQYF. CDR3 in DNA: TGTGCCAGCAGTTTACCGACAGGGTTGGTAGAGACCCAGTACTTC.

The chain carries TRBV19 and TRBJ1-1; a weak D match, TRBD1 (5 bases). The CDR3 length is 15 residues. The V gene lost 3 bases and the J gene lost 4 bases, with 15 bases spanning the gap. CDR1 and CDR2 from the germline V gene are LNHDA and SQIVND (reference sequence). The chain's CDR3 is CASSISSPGGTEAFF. The DNA of the CDR3 is TGTGCCAGTAGTATTTCAAGTCCGGGGGGCACTGAAGCTTTCTTT.

This clonotype was observed once. The CDR3 loop reads CASSIIGADNQPQHF. The CDR3 DNA reads as TGTGCCAGTAGTATAATAGGGGCAGACAATCAGCCCCAGCATTTT. This chain uses TRBV19 with TRBJ1-5; possible D gene TRBD1, 5 bases. Looked up from germline, CDR1 is LNHDA and CDR2 is SQIVND (reference sequence). There are 15 residues in the CDR3. V shed 2 bases and J shed 3 bases, with 11 bases lying between them.

The rearrangement joins TRBV19 to TRBJ2-1, with TRBD2 matching 12 bases. Germline CDR1 LNHDA, CDR2 SQIVND (reference sequence). The CDR3 is made up of 19 amino acids. Losses at the gene ends were 0 bases for V and 2 bases for J; bases not matched to a gene: 8. The CDR3 bases are TGTGCCAGTAGTATAGATGTCGGACTAGCGGGGATTCCCTACAATGAGCAGTTCTTC. This sequence encodes CASSIDVGLAGIPYNEQFF.

This clonotype was counted at least ten times. The chain couples TRBV28 to TRBJ2-7; D unclear. Trimming removed 8 bases at V and 3 bases at J, with 8 bases between. The length of the CDR3 is 11 residues. The germline V gene has CDR1 MDHEN and CDR2 SYDVKM. This CDR3 is CASRAHYEQYF. DNA for the CDR3: TGTGCCAGCCGAGCTCACTACGAGCAGTACTTC.